Following are 6 T cell receptor beta chains from one sample sequenced in a study of yellow fever vaccine responses in identical twins. One entry per CDR3 protein, called by TCRdb with MiXCR from the RT-PCR reads. The sample has roughly 4,300 distinct CDR3 sequences; about 83% are singletons. Sequences were derived from T cells from blood (PBMCs), unsorted or a sorted subset (not recorded which), sampled before or after yellow fever vaccination (not recorded which). Source of these receptors: a woman aged 18-29 years who received the yellow fever vaccine.

This clonotype came up once. This chain connects TRBV19 to TRBJ2-1, with 10 positions matching TRBD2. Germline V gene sequence: CDR1 LNHDA, CDR2 SQIVND (reference sequence). The junction had 11 bases not matched to a gene; V was cut back by 2 bases and J by 10 bases. The CDR3 has 16 residues. CDR3 sequence: CASSIRSGRGTREQFF. DNA for the CDR3: TGTGCCAGTAGTATAAGAAGCGGGAGGGGAACACGGGAGCAGTTCTTC.

The J gene is TRBJ2-5, the V gene TRBV2, with D unclear. This CDR3 spans 11 amino acids. The V and J ends lost 5 bases and 2 bases respectively, with 3 bases between them. Germline CDR1 and CDR2: SNHLY and FYNNEI. DNA for the CDR3: TGTGCCAGCAGTCCGCAAGAGACCCAGTACTTC. It specifies CASSPQETQYF. The full variable domain, completed using reference TRBV2 and TRBJ2-5, is EPEVTQTPSHQVTQMGQEVILRCVPISNHLYFYWYRQILGQKVEFLVSFYNNEISEKSEIFDDQFSVERPDGSNFTLKIRSTKLEDSAMYFCASSPQETQYFGPGTRLLVL.

V usage is TRBV20-1 and J usage is TRBJ2-1; TRBD2 agrees at 10 bases. Germline CDR1 is DFQATT and CDR2 is SNEGSKA (reference sequence). The CDR3 runs 13 residues. Losses at the gene ends were 8 bases for V and 1 base for J; bases not matched to a gene: 2. The CDR3 DNA sequence: TGCAGTACGACTAGCGGGTCCTACAATGAGCAGTTCTTC. This encodes CSTTSGSYNEQFF.

A remark on this clonotype: At one of its ends the junction is not consistent with the germline gene, which may arise from a read error. The chain couples TRBV29-1 to TRBJ2-7, with D perhaps assigned TRBD1 or TRBD2 (5 bases each). The CDR3 extends over 13 amino acids. Germline V gene sequence: CDR1 SQVTM, CDR2 ANQGSEA. The CDR3, as DNA: TGCAGCGTTGTTGGGACCCCCTCCGACGAGCAGTACTTC. This sequence encodes CSVVGTPSDEQYF.

This clonotype has more than one count but fewer than ten. The chain combines TRBV6-1 with TRBJ1-1; no clear D gene. There are 15 residues in the CDR3. V lost 6 bases and J lost 0, with 14 bases in between. CDR1 MNHNS and CDR2 SASEGT come from the germline V gene. In DNA, the CDR3 is TGTGCCAGCAGCCTCAGGCGGCAGGTGAACACTGAAGCTTTCTTT. Encoded protein: CASSLRRQVNTEAFF.

The CDR3 loop is CASSSGTSLPTDTQYF. In DNA, the CDR3 is TGCGCCAGCAGCTCAGGGACTAGCTTACCCACAGATACGCAGTATTTT. The chain couples TRBV5-1 to TRBJ2-3; 9 nucleotides agree with TRBD2. Per the germline V gene, CDR1 is SGHRS and CDR2 is YFSETQ. CDR3 size: 16 residues. V lost 3 bases to trimming and J lost 2 bases; unmatched junction nucleotides: 7.